This passage covers 17 T cell receptor beta chains from one sample sequenced in a study of cytomegalovirus exposure and HLA in healthy donors. In the PCR, 60 Vbeta and 13 Jbeta primers were used. The protocol was immunoSEQ multiplex PCR, while the TCRdb copy is restricted to in-frame clones and leaves out a portion. The sample consists of about 180,000 clones, about 80% of them appearing once. The material sequenced was PBMCs. The receptors were sampled from a man aged 30-40 years in good health and CMV-seronegative.

V and J are TRBV5-1 and TRBJ2-5, with 12 bases lining up with TRBD2. This CDR3 has 15 residues. Germline V gene lookup returns CDR1 SGHRS and CDR2 YFSETQ. V lost 3 bases and J lost 5; bases outside the gene matches: 5. CDR3 bases: TGCGCCAGCAGCTCGACTAGCGGGAGACTCGAGACCCAGTACTTC. Residues: CASSSTSGRLETQYF.

This chain connects TRBV6-1 to TRBJ2-1; D is perhaps TRBD1 (5 bases). Germline assignment: CDR1 MNHNS and CDR2 SASEGT. This CDR3 region has 15 residues. Trimming took 6 bases from V and 5 from J, leaving 17 bases between them. The CDR3 coding sequence is TGTGCCAGCAGCGCAACTATTCAGGGAAACAATGAGCAGTTCTTC. Translation: CASSATIQGNNEQFF.

Only one count was recorded for this clone. The chain uses TRBV5-8 and TRBJ1-6; D is ambiguous. The CDR3 has 16 amino acids. V shed 0 bases and J shed 9 bases, with 16 bases lying between them. Per the germline V gene, CDR1 is SGHTS and CDR2 is YDEGEE. CDR3 residues: CASSLAAIAHPSPLHF. The CDR3 DNA reads TGTGCCAGCAGCTTGGCCGCGATAGCCCACCCTTCACCCCTCCACTTT.

CDR3: CSVELSSYEQYF. The CDR3 nucleotides are TGCAGCGTTGAACTCAGCTCCTACGAGCAGTACTTC. The gene calls are TRBV29-1 and TRBJ2-7; D gene unclear. Trimming left V 2 bases short and J 0 bases short, with 5 bases between. Germline V gene sequence: CDR1 SQVTM, CDR2 ANQGSEA. The CDR3 sequence is 12 residues long.

In its sample, this clone was seen a few times. The chain couples TRBV7-3 to TRBJ1-1; no reliable D call. Germline V lookup: CDR1 SGHTA, CDR2 FQGTGA. Deletions cut 5 bases from V and 5 bases from J, with 12 bases between. This CDR3 spans 13 amino acids. The CDR3 DNA reads TGTGCCAGCAGCCTAGAGGGAGATACTGAAGCTTTCTTT. This gives the protein CASSLEGDTEAFF.

The CDR3 region has the DNA TGTGCCAGCAGCTTAGCGGGGCAGTCTGTAGCTAACTATGGCTACACCTTC. Translating it yields CASSLAGQSVANYGYTF. This chain joins TRBV7-2 and TRBJ1-2; D might be TRBD1 (5 bases). This CDR3 region has 17 residues. Germline loops: CDR1 SGHTA, CDR2 FQGNSA. The V gene lost 0 bases and the J gene lost 0 bases, with 14 bases spanning the gap. Drawing the rest from reference TRBV7-2 and TRBJ1-2, the complete variable domain is GAGVSQSPSNKVTEKGKDVELRCDPISGHTALYWYRQSLGQGLEFLIYFQGNSAPDKSGLPSDRFSAERTGGSVSTLTIQRTQQEDSAVYLCASSLAGQSVANYGYTFGSGTRLTVV.

V gene TRBV6-6 combines with J gene TRBJ1-5, with D tentatively TRBD1 (6 bases). Trimming pared 0 bases from V and 4 bases from J, leaving 10 bases between. This CDR3 comprises 15 residues. Germline-derived CDR1 and CDR2 are MNHNY and SVGAGI (reference sequence). Here the CDR3 DNA reads TGTGCCAGCAGTTACTCGGGGGGGCAAAATCAGCCCCAGCATTTT. It translates to CASSYSGGQNQPQHF.

V gene TRBV6-5 combines with J gene TRBJ2-2; tentatively, D is TRBD2 (6 bases). CDR1 is MNHEY, CDR2 SVGAGI, per germline. The CDR3 has 15 residues. The V and J ends lost 1 base and 2 bases respectively, with 8 bases between them. The CDR3 is CASSYFSGNTGELFF. The CDR3 DNA reads TGTGCCAGCAGTTACTTTAGCGGAAACACCGGGGAGCTGTTTTTT.

The rearrangement links TRBV7-9 to TRBJ2-3, with 11 positions matching TRBD2. The V gene's germline CDR1 is SEHNR and CDR2 FQNEAQ (reference sequence). J lost 2 bases, V lost 5 bases, and 9 bases had no gene match. The CDR3 is made up of 17 amino acids. DNA of the CDR3: TGTGCCAGCAGCCGTGGCCCTAGCGGGGGGTACACAGATACGCAGTATTTT. Translation gives CASSRGPSGGYTDTQYF. The full variable domain, rest sourced from reference TRBV7-9 and TRBJ2-3, is DTGVSQNPRHKITKRGQNVTFRCDPISEHNRLYWYRQTLGQGPEFLTYFQNEAQLEKSRLLSDRFSAERPKGSFSTLEIQRTEQGDSAMYLCASSRGPSGGYTDTQYFGPGTRLTVL.

V is TRBV5-5 and J is TRBJ2-2; 7 positions agree with TRBD1. Germline V lookup: CDR1 SGHKS, CDR2 YYEKEE (reference sequence). The CDR3 runs to 13 residues. With V trimmed by 2 bases and J by 6 bases, 1 base remained unmatched. For the CDR3, the DNA is TGTGCCAGCAGCTTCGGGACAGCCGGGGAGCTGTTTTTT. Translating it yields CASSFGTAGELFF. Using reference TRBV5-5 and TRBJ2-2 for the parts outside the CDR3, the full variable domain is DAGVTQSPTHLIKTRGQQVTLRCSPISGHKSVSWYQQVLGQGPQFIFQYYEKEERGRGNFPDRFSARQFPNYSSELNVNALLLGDSALYLCASSFGTAGELFFGEGSRLTVL.

The V and J genes are TRBV5-6 and TRBJ1-2, with unresolved D. This CDR3 comprises 14 residues. The germline CDR1 and CDR2 sequences are SGHDT and YYEEEE. V shed 4 bases and J shed 1 base, with 11 bases lying between them. The CDR3 here is CASSPAGGNYGYTF. CDR3 sequence (DNA): TGTGCCAGCAGCCCCGCGGGTGGTAACTATGGCTACACCTTC.

In DNA form, the CDR3 reads TGTGCCAGCAGCCCCCTCTCTAACCTACTCTACGAGCAGTACTTC. Amino acids: CASSPLSNLLYEQYF. The chain links TRBV7-9 to TRBJ2-7; D is undetermined. V gave up 5 bases and J gave up 3 bases, with 17 bases separating them. This CDR3 comprises 15 residues. Per germline, CDR1 SEHNR and CDR2 FQNEAQ (reference sequence).

The sample holds one count of this clone. The chain recombines TRBV5-8 with TRBJ1-5, with D possibly matching TRBD1 (6 bases). The V end lost 1 base, the J end lost 3 bases, and 11 bases lay between the germline ends. Germline V gene sequence: CDR1 SGHTS, CDR2 YDEGEE. The CDR3 contains 15 residues. As DNA, the CDR3 is TGTGCCAGCAGCTTGATCGGACAGCTCAATCAGCCCCAGCATTTT. The encoded protein is CASSLIGQLNQPQHF.

The V and J genes are TRBV7-9 and TRBJ2-7; 9 bases match TRBD2. CDR3 length: 16 amino acids. V was clipped by 5 bases and J by 0 bases; unmatched bases: 8. Germline-derived CDR1 and CDR2 are SEHNR and FQNEAQ (reference sequence). CDR3 coding DNA: TGTGCCAGCAGCCTCTTAGTAGCGGGAGTCTCCTACGAGCAGTACTTC. Encoded protein: CASSLLVAGVSYEQYF. The full variable domain, rest sourced from reference TRBV7-9 and TRBJ2-7, is DTGVSQNPRHKITKRGQNVTFRCDPISEHNRLYWYRQTLGQGPEFLTYFQNEAQLEKSRLLSDRFSAERPKGSFSTLEIQRTEQGDSAMYLCASSLLVAGVSYEQYFGPGTRLTVT.

This clone was detected only once. The chain uses TRBV6-5 and TRBJ1-3, with 10 bases lining up with TRBD1. J gave up 6 bases and V 2 bases, and 7 bases lay outside the gene matches. The length of the CDR3 is 16 residues. Germline V CDR1 and CDR2: MNHEY, SVGAGI. The CDR3 reads CASSYISGTGENTIYF. The CDR3 DNA is TGTGCCAGCAGTTACATTTCCGGGACAGGGGAAAACACCATATATTTT.

The chain uses TRBV9 and TRBJ2-1; D possibly corresponds to TRBD2 (5 bases). This CDR3 comprises 15 residues. Trimming pared 2 bases from V and 4 bases from J, leaving 13 bases between. CDR1 and CDR2 (germline): SGDLS, YYNGEE. The CDR3 sequence: CASSVGLAPYNEQFF. The DNA for the CDR3 is TGTGCCAGCAGCGTTGGGCTAGCACCTTACAATGAGCAGTTCTTC.

CDR3 nucleotide sequence: TGTGCCAGCAGCGGACCACTAGCGGGAGGGCCGAATGAGCAGTTCTTC. Protein product: CASSGPLAGGPNEQFF. The chain is built from TRBV6-6 and TRBJ2-1; 13 nucleotides agree with TRBD2. The CDR3 covers 16 residues. The junction had 9 bases not matched to a gene; V was cut back by 6 bases and J by 7 bases. CDR1 and CDR2 (germline): MNHNY, SVGAGI (reference sequence).